The clone carrying this TCR beta chain was observed a handful of times. Its antigen remains unknown. This entry is derived from a study of T-cell memory formation after mild COVID-19. Study background: For the most part, TCR clusters were specific to one donor. Study-wide findings and caveats: The pre-infection memory compartment contained some responding clones, suggesting cross-reactive memory joined.

From the 5' RACE reads, TCRdb called clonotypes with MiXCR, one entry per CDR3 protein. There are some 350,000 distinct CDR3 sequences in the sample; roughly 15% occur only once, and about a fifth lies in the top ten. The germline CDR1 and CDR2 sequences are SGHDT and YYEEEE. The V end lost 2 bases, the J end lost 1 base, and 15 bases lay between the germline ends. The length of the CDR3 is 16 residues. This clonotype originated in a man between 18 and 29 years old who had mild COVID-19 (a few samples of this study predate the infection). Cell type and time point are not known. Material: PBMCs or a T cell subset sorted from them (not recorded which). The rearrangement uses TRBV5-6 and TRBJ1-1; D remains ambiguous. The CDR3 DNA follows: TGTGCCAGCAGCTTCCGGTCAGGACCGCAGAACACTGAAGCTTTCTTT. Its protein is CASSFRSGPQNTEAFF.